The 13 T cell receptor beta chains listed next were all sequenced from one sample in a study of Ad26.COV2.S vaccination and SARS-CoV-2 variants. Documented treatment: some 19 received Ad26.COV2.S at low or high dose, single or two shots; roughly five received placebo; per-sample allocation not given. Collection of samples fell on day 63 after the first vaccine or placebo injection. The data were produced by immunoSEQ multiplex PCR, yet TCRdb's version contains in-frame clones alone and is incomplete. Here the sample spans 400,000 to 450,000 clones, roughly 87% being singletons. Here the sequenced sample was peripheral blood, taken in a trial of Ad26.COV2.S vaccine versus placebo. These receptors were taken from a person aged 18-65 years who received the Ad26.COV2.S COVID-19 vaccine or a placebo.

The chain combines TRBV28 with TRBJ1-5; the D gene is possibly TRBD1 (6 bases). Trimming left V 6 bases short and J 7 bases short, with 10 bases between. This CDR3 spans 12 amino acids. CDR1 and CDR2 from the germline V gene are MDHEN and SYDVKM. This CDR3 reads CASRGGRQPQHF. CDR3 nucleotides: TGTGCCAGCAGGGGGGGCCGGCAGCCCCAGCATTTT.

The chain has TRBV6-2 or TRBV6-3 and TRBJ1-1; possible D gene TRBD1, 5 bases. Germline V gene sequence: CDR1 MNHEY, CDR2 SVGEGT. This CDR3 region has 13 residues. Between the trimmed V and J ends, which lost 2 bases and 5 bases, there was a span of 9 bases. CDR3 sequence reads: CASSYAWTTEAFF. The CDR3 region has the DNA TGTGCCAGCAGTTACGCCTGGACAACTGAAGCTTTCTTT.

V gene TRBV7-9 combines with J gene TRBJ2-5, with D possibly called TRBD1 or TRBD2 (6 bases each). The V end lost 4 bases, the J end lost 5 bases, and 20 bases lay between the germline ends. CDR3 length: 16 residues. CDR1 is SEHNR and CDR2 is FQNEAQ in the germline V gene (reference sequence). In DNA, the CDR3 is TGTGCCAGCAGCTCCCTAGGGGGGCAGAGGCAGGAGACCCAGTACTTC. Translation gives CASSSLGGQRQETQYF. The full variable domain, completed using reference TRBV7-9 and TRBJ2-5, is DTGVSQNPRHKITKRGQNVTFRCDPISEHNRLYWYRQTLGQGPEFLTYFQNEAQLEKSRLLSDRFSAERPKGSFSTLEIQRTEQGDSAMYLCASSSLGGQRQETQYFGPGTRLLVL.

This clone was recorded once. The chain combines TRBV5-1 with TRBJ2-3; 7 bases align to TRBD1. This CDR3 contains 14 residues. Unmatched junction bases numbered 4, after V lost 5 bases and J lost 1 base. Germline V CDR1 and CDR2: SGHRS, YFSETQ. The CDR3 bases are TGCGCCAGCAGATACGACAGGGGCACAGATACGCAGTATTTT. Protein product: CASRYDRGTDTQYF.

The chain employs TRBV7-3 and TRBJ2-3, with D unresolved. The CDR3 sequence is 14 residues long. In germline, CDR1 is SGHTA, CDR2 FQGTGA. V was shortened by 3 bases and J by 4 bases, with 11 bases between the two germline ends. CDR3 coding DNA: TGTGCCAGCAGCTTGGATCCTACAGCAGATACGCAGTATTTT. Amino acids: CASSLDPTADTQYF.

This clone has just one count. The CDR3, as DNA: TGTGCCAGCAGTAGAACGACAGGGGTACATCGCACAGATACGCAGTATTTT. It is translated as CASSRTTGVHRTDTQYF. V is TRBV6-2 or TRBV6-3 and J is TRBJ2-3; 8 bases agree with TRBD1. V lost 5 bases and J lost 1; bases outside the gene matches: 11. The CDR3 runs 17 residues. Germline V gene lookup returns CDR1 MNHEY and CDR2 SVGEGT.

This clone was counted only a few times. V usage is TRBV6-5 and J usage is TRBJ1-1, with D tentatively TRBD1 (6 bases). This CDR3 spans 12 amino acids. V dropped 4 bases and J dropped 10 bases, with 13 bases sitting between them. CDR1 and CDR2 (germline): MNHEY, SVGAGI. CDR3: CASSSQGRGAFF. Here the CDR3 DNA reads TGTGCCAGCAGTTCACAGGGCAGGGGAGCTTTCTTT.

This rearrangement joins TRBV28 to TRBJ1-5; possibly TRBD1 for D (6 bases). The CDR3 covers 14 residues. V was pared by 7 bases and J by 3 bases, with 13 bases between. Germline values: CDR1 MDHEN, CDR2 SYDVKM. CDR3 nucleotides: TGTGCCAGCACCGAGACAGGTACCAATCAGCCCCAGCATTTT. Amino acids: CASTETGTNQPQHF.

V and J are TRBV5-4 and TRBJ2-1; D remains ambiguous. Germline values: CDR1 SGHNT, CDR2 YYREEE (reference sequence). Deletions cut 6 bases from V and 4 bases from J, with 11 bases between. This CDR3 spans 13 amino acids. In nucleotides, the CDR3 is TGTGCCAGCAAGGGCCAGCTATACAATGAGCAGTTCTTC. It specifies CASKGQLYNEQFF.

This chain uses TRBV6-6 with TRBJ2-7, with TRBD1 matching 7 bases. The CDR3 has 16 residues. The junction had 15 bases not matched to a gene; V was cut back by 4 bases and J by 6 bases. Germline lookup yields CDR1 MNHNY and CDR2 SVGAGI (reference sequence). The CDR3 bases are TGTGCCAGCAGTTCCACAGGGGCAGCCGAAGCCGGCGAGCAGTACTTC. The encoded protein is CASSSTGAAEAGEQYF.

The rearrangement links TRBV2 to TRBJ1-2; TRBD1 is a possible D gene (6 bases). This CDR3 contains 15 residues. V lost 6 bases, J lost 6 bases, and 20 bases lay in between. CDR1 and CDR2 from the germline V gene are SNHLY and FYNNEI. The CDR3 loop is CASRIRGGMVNGYTF. The CDR3 nucleotides are TGTGCCAGCAGAATAAGAGGGGGAATGGTTAATGGCTACACCTTC. Based on the CDR3 plus reference TRBV2 and TRBJ1-2, the full variable domain is EPEVTQTPSHQVTQMGQEVILRCVPISNHLYFYWYRQILGQKVEFLVSFYNNEISEKSEIFDDQFSVERPDGSNFTLKIRSTKLEDSAMYFCASRIRGGMVNGYTFGSGTRLTVV.

The chain has TRBV19 and TRBJ1-5, with D possibly matching TRBD1 (6 bases). This CDR3 is built from 15 residues. Per germline, CDR1 LNHDA and CDR2 SQIVND (reference sequence). V was pared by 9 bases and J by 4 bases, with 19 bases between. The CDR3 region has the DNA TGTGCCAGCACAAGCCTGGGGGGCTTTAATCAGCCCCAGCATTTT. It translates to CASTSLGGFNQPQHF.

This clone was seen only once. The rearrangement links TRBV3-1 (or the pseudogene TRBV3-2) to TRBJ1-1; D is uncertain. V was clipped by 1 base and J by 5 bases, with 5 bases between them. The V gene's germline CDR1 is LGHDT and CDR2 YNNKEL (reference sequence). CDR3 length: 12 residues. The CDR3 region is CASSQVGTEAFF. In DNA, the CDR3 is TGTGCCAGCAGCCAAGTAGGGACTGAAGCTTTCTTT.